This TCR beta chain was identified during a study of early T cells in non-severe SARS-CoV-2 infection. Unique molecular identifiers (one per individual cDNA molecule) were attached. TCRdb re-analysed the 5' RACE reads in MiXCR, keeping a single row per CDR3 protein. Of around 49,000 distinct CDR3 sequences listed, under 14% are singletons. This clonotype appeared a few times. The CDR3 is 15 amino acids. Germline lookup yields CDR1 SGHDN and CDR2 FVKESK. The V and J ends lost 0 bases and 4 bases respectively, with 12 bases between them. The source is an adult who was a healthcare worker with PCR-confirmed SARS-CoV-2 infection or an uninfected control (not recorded which). The sample consisted of whole blood. The V gene is TRBV14, the J gene TRBJ1-1, with a weak D call TRBD1 (6 bases). Here the CDR3 DNA reads TGTGCCAGCAGCCAAGATTTCGGCAGGGGCACTGAAGCTTTCTTT. Its protein product is CASSQDFGRGTEAFF.